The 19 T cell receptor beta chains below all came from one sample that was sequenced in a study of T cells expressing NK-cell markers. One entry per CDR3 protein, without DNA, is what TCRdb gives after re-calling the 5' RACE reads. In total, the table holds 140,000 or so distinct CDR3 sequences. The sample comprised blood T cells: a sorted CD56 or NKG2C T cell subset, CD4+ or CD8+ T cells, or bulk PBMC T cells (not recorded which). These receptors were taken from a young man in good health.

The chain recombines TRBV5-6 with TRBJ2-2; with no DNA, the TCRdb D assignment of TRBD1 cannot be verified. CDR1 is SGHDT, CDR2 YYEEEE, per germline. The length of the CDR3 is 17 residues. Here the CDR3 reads CASSFNLGQGLVGELFF.

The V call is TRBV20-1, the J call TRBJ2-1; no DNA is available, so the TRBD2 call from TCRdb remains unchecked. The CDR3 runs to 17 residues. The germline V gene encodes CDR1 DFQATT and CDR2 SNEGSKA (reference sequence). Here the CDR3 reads CSARDRLGVAPHNEQFF.

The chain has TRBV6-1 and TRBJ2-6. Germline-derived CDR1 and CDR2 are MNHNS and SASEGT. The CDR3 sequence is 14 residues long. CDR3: CASRDYSGANVLTF.

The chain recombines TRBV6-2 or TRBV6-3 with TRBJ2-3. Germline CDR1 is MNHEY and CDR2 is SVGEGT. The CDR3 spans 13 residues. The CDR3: CASSFLVEDTQYF.

CDR3: CASSPSLSSTDTQYF. The chain is built from TRBV3-1 and TRBJ2-3. This CDR3 region has 15 residues. Germline V gene data show CDR1 as LGHDT and CDR2 as YNNKEL (reference sequence).

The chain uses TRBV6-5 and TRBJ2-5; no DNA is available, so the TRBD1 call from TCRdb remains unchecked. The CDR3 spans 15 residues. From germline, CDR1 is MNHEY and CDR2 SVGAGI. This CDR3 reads CASSYTGGSEETQYF.

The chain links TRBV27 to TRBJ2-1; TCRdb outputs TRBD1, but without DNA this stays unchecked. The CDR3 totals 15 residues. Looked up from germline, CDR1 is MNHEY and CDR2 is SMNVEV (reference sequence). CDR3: CASSPGVGSYNEQFF.

CDR3 amino acids: CASSYSGKGGKYQPQHF. The chain carries TRBV6-5 and TRBJ1-5; TCRdb lists TRBD1, though no DNA is available to test this call. The CDR3 consists of 17 residues. Germline V lookup: CDR1 MNHEY, CDR2 SVGAGI.

CDR3 residues: CASRQGRETYEQYF. V usage is TRBV5-1 and J usage is TRBJ2-7; the D gene TCRdb calls, TRBD1, cannot be checked with no DNA. Looked up from germline, CDR1 is SGHRS and CDR2 is YFSETQ. This CDR3 spans 14 amino acids.

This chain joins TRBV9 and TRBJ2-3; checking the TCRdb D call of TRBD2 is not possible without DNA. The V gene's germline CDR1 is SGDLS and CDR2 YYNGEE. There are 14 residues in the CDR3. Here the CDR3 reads CASSDLGLEDTQYF.

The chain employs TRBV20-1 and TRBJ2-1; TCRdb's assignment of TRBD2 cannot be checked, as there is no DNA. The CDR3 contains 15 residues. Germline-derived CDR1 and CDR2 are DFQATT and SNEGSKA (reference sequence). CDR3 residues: CSATQGTSRYNEQFF.

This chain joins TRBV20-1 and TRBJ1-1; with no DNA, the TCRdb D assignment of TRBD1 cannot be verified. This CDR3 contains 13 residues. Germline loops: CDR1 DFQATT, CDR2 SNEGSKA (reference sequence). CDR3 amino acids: CSAAGTGQFEAFF.

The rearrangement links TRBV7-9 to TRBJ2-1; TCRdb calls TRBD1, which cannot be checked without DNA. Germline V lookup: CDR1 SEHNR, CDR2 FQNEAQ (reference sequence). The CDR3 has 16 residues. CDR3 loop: CASSPLRARSYNEQFF.

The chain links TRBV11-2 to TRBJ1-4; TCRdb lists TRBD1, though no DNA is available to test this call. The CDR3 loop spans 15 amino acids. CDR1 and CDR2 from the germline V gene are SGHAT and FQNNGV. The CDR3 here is CASSLLTGFNEKLFF.

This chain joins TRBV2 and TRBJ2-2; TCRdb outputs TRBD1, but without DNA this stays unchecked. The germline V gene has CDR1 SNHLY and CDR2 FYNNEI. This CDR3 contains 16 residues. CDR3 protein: CASLTIGAPNTGELFF.

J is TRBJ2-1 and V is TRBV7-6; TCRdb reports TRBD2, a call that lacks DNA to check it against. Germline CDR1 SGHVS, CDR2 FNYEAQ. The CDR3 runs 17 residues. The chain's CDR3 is CASSLTSSGRGYNEQFF. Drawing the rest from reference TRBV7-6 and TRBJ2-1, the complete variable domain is GAGVSQSPRYKVTKRGQDVALRCDPISGHVSLYWYRQALGQGPEFLTYFNYEAQQDKSGLPNDRFSAERPEGSISTLTIQRTEQRDSAMYRCASSLTSSGRGYNEQFFGPGTRLTVL.

This chain's CDR3 is CSDIQGAYNEQFF. J is TRBJ2-1 and V is TRBV29-1; the D call of TRBD1 rests on TCRdb alone, since no DNA is present to check it. CDR1 and CDR2 (germline): SQVTM, ANQGSEA. This CDR3 has 13 residues.

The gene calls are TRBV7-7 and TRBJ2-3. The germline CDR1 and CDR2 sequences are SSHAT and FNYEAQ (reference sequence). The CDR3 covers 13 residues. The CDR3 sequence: CASSLSQTDTQYF.

CDR3 protein: CASSLNLAGGPDNEQFF. The chain joins TRBV11-2 to TRBJ2-1; with no DNA, the TCRdb D assignment of TRBD2 cannot be verified. The CDR3 loop spans 17 amino acids. Germline CDR1 SGHAT, CDR2 FQNNGV.